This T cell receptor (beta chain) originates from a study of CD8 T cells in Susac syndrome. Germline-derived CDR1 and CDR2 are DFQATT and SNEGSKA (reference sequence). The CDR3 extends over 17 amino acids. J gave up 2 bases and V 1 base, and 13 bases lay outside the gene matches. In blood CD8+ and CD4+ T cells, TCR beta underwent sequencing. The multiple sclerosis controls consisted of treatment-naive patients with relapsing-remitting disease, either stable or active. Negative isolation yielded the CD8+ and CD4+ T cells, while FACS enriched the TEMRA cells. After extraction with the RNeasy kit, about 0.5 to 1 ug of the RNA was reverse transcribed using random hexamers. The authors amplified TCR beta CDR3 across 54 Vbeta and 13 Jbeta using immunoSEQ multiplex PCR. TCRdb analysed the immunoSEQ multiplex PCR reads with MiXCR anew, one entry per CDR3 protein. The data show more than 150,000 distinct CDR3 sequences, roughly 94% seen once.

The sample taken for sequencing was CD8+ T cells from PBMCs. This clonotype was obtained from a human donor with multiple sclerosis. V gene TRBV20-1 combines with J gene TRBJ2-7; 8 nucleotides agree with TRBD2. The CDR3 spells CSARGGRQAGVPYEQYF. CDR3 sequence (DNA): TGCAGTGCTAGAGGGGGACGCCAAGCGGGGGTACCCTACGAGCAGTACTTC.